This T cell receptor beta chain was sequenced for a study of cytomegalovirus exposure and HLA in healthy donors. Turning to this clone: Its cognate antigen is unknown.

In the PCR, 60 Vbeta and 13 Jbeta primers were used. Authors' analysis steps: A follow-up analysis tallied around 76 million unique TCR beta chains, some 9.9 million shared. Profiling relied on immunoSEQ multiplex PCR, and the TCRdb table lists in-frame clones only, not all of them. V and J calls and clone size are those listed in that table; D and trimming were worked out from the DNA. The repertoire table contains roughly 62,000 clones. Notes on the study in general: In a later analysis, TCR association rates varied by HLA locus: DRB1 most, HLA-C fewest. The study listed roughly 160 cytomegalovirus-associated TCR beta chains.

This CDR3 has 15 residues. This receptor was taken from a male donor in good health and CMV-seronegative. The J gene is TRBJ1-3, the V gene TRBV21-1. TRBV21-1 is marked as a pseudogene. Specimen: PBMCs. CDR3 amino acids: CASSPFGSPGNTIYF. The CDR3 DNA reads TGTGCCAGCAGCCCTTTCGGTTCGCCTGGAAACACCATATATTTT.